The present entry profiles one T cell receptor (beta chain) with its context. This clone's antigen is unknown. The sample holds no much larger clone one base away, and base qualities are not on file. The data stem from a study of cytomegalovirus exposure and HLA in healthy donors (dated by TCRdb to between 2016 and 2019). For the study in its entirety: According to a later analysis, the 120 or so validation repertoires were produced on the same platform as the 600 to 850 repertoires of the first cohort. The aim of the study was to test whether cataloging public T cell receptors could identify signatures of past pathogen exposure. Along with the approximately 620-subject first cohort, a separate validation cohort of over 90 different subjects was used. To predict cytomegalovirus infection status, the study combined high-throughput TCR immunosequencing, statistical association of individual TCRs with disease status, and machine learning.

What the research found in general, with its limitations: A later analysis had no HLA typing for the validation cohort, so co-occurrence there was scored across all 110 or so repertoires. Three of the identified cytomegalovirus-associated TCR beta chains were confirmed in vitro to be specific for cytomegalovirus antigens. Of the cluster scores, roughly 93% were above 0 in a later analysis, which found that TCRs clustered in the first cohort also tended to co-occur in the 120 or so validation repertoires. While some public TCRs were present in many individuals, most TCR sequences turned up only very rarely across donors. It was suggested by the authors that the approach could potentially be generalized to other disease states and immunological phenotypes. The study gave a list of about 160 TCR beta chains associated with cytomegalovirus. In both the original and validation cohorts, the classifier was reported to diagnose cytomegalovirus status with high specificity and sensitivity.

V is trimmed back by 0 bases and J by 5 bases, and the junction contains 5 bases that no gene match accounts for. Via the germline V gene, CDR1 is SGHRS and CDR2 YFSETQ. Spanning cysteine to phenylalanine, the CDR3 consists of 15 amino acids. Only the CDR3 part of the read is kept: 45 bases, read in frame from the first base. The donors belonged to the validation cohort of about 120 subjects, which was separate from the roughly 700-subject first cohort. Receptor libraries were prepared by the immunoSEQ multiplex PCR assay. Per the authors' processing: To diagnose cytomegalovirus status from the catalog of TCR beta chain sequences, a statistical classification framework was built. This immuneACCESS table, as held by TCRdb, lists in-frame sequences with V and J called but not all clones. Of the missing ones, under half trace to an unresolved V gene in checked studies; the others have no known cause. V and J calls and clone size follow that table, whereas D and trimming were derived from the DNA. Counted in this sample were 55,000 to 70,000 clones; around 94% of them appeared once. The leading ten clones occupy roughly 2.4% of the sample.

The sequence derives from a young man in good health and CMV-seronegative. Recombination connected TRBV5-1 to TRBJ2-1; TRBD2 matches 7 bases in the middle. Material: PBMCs. For the CDR3, the sequence is CASSLATSADNEQFF. The DNA sequence follows: TGCGCCAGCAGCTTGGCCACTAGCGCCGACAATGAGCAGTTCTTC. The variable domain in full, with residues beyond the CDR3 obtained from the reference TRBV5-1 and TRBJ2-1 genes, is KAGVTQTPRYLIKTRGQQVTLSCSPISGHRSVSWYQQTPGQGLQFLFEYFSETQRNKGNFPGRFSGRQFSNSRSEMNVSTLELGDSALYLCASSLATSADNEQFFGPGTRLTVL.